This T cell receptor (beta chain) emerged from a study of cytomegalovirus exposure and HLA in healthy donors. The germline V gene encodes CDR1 SGHRS and CDR2 YFSETQ. There are 14 residues in the CDR3. Trimming left V 0 bases short and J 1 base short, with 7 bases between. The primer mix had 60 Vbeta and 13 Jbeta primers. Method: immunoSEQ multiplex PCR; TCRdb's copy keeps in-frame clones and lacks some. The sample shows more than 200,000 clones, 65% to 80% of them seen only once. This clone has a single count. Material for sequencing was PBMCs. V gene TRBV5-1 combines with J gene TRBJ2-5; D uncertain. This sequence originates from a girl between 2 and 10 years old in good health and CMV-seronegative. The CDR3 sequence: CASSLVASQETQYF. In DNA form, the CDR3 reads TGCGCCAGCAGCTTGGTGGCTAGCCAAGAGACCCAGTACTTC.